Shown below are 9 T cell receptor beta chains from a single sample sequenced in a study of CD8 T cells in ankylosing spondylitis. TCRdb reprocessed the 5' RACE reads with MiXCR, giving one entry per CDR3 protein. This table has around 150,000 distinct CDR3 sequences, around 17% appearing once. The sequencing input was blood, either unsorted or a sorted T cell fraction (not recorded which). The receptor set was obtained from a male donor with ankylosing spondylitis or in good health (not recorded which).

V and J are TRBV27 and TRBJ2-7, with a weak D call TRBD2 (5 bases). Germline assignment: CDR1 MNHEY and CDR2 SMNVEV (reference sequence). CDR3 length equals 17 residues. V lost 3 bases and J lost 0, with 18 bases in between. The CDR3 reads CASSFSNSPGGSYEQYF. The CDR3 DNA is TGTGCCAGCAGTTTCTCTAACTCTCCCGGAGGCTCCTACGAGCAGTACTTC.

The chain has TRBV7-2 and TRBJ2-3; D might be TRBD2 (6 bases). The CDR3 covers 12 residues. The germline CDR1 and CDR2 sequences are SGHTA and FQGNSA. Trimming stripped 5 bases from V and 13 bases from J, with 16 bases between. CDR3: CASSQGGAQEYF. The DNA for the CDR3 is TGTGCCAGCAGCCAAGGCGGGGCCCAGGAGTATTTT.

This clonotype occurred a few times. This sequence joins TRBV29-1 and TRBJ1-2; D is ambiguous. V shed 3 bases and J shed 8 bases, with 13 bases lying between them. Germline CDR1 SQVTM, CDR2 ANQGSEA. This CDR3 spans 12 amino acids. The CDR3, as DNA: TGCAGCGTTGATTCGGCAGTACGCGGCTACACCTTC. It specifies CSVDSAVRGYTF.

In its sample, this clonotype was seen many times. The V call is TRBV24-1, the J call TRBJ2-7; TRBD1 agrees at 10 bases. Germline V CDR1 and CDR2: KGHDR, SFDVKD. The CDR3 covers 16 residues. Germline trimming cut 2 bases from V and 4 bases from J; bases unmatched to any gene: 7. The CDR3 coding sequence is TGTGCCACCAGTGATTCACCGGGACAGGGGCCTTACGAGCAGTACTTC. This translates into CATSDSPGQGPYEQYF.

A few counts support this clonotype. The gene calls are TRBV9 and TRBJ2-1, with TRBD2 as a possible D gene (6 bases). Trimming pared 0 bases from V and 0 bases from J, leaving 10 bases between. The CDR3 loop spans 16 amino acids. The germline V gene has CDR1 SGDLS and CDR2 YYNGEE. This CDR3 reads CASSVGLGSSYNEQFF. CDR3 nucleotide sequence: TGTGCCAGCAGCGTAGGTCTCGGGAGCTCCTACAATGAGCAGTTCTTC.

V usage is TRBV7-6 and J usage is TRBJ2-7, with 10 bases aligning to TRBD2. The CDR3 length is 16 residues. Germline V gene data show CDR1 as SGHVS and CDR2 as FNYEAQ. V shed 0 bases and J 1 base; nucleotides not matched to a gene: 3. Here the CDR3 DNA reads TGTGCCAGCAGCTTAGCCTCTAGCGGGGGATCCTACGAGCAGTACTTC. Translated: CASSLASSGGSYEQYF. Full variable domain (remainder filled in from reference TRBV7-6 and TRBJ2-7): GAGVSQSPRYKVTKRGQDVALRCDPISGHVSLYWYRQALGQGPEFLTYFNYEAQQDKSGLPNDRFSAERPEGSISTLTIQRTEQRDSAMYRCASSLASSGGSYEQYFGPGTRLTVT.

As to this clonotype: A much larger clone sits a single nucleotide away, making a read error possible. The chain combines TRBV25-1 with TRBJ1-2; 8 bases align to TRBD1. This CDR3 spans 14 amino acids. CDR1 MGHDK and CDR2 SYGVNS come from the germline V gene. V lost 8 bases, J lost 8 bases, and 13 bases stayed unmatched. CDR3 nucleotides: TGTGCCAGCGCTGACCTCGACAGGGGAAGGGGCTACACCTTC. Residues: CASADLDRGRGYTF.

J is TRBJ2-3 and V is TRBV11-1, with 12 bases lining up with TRBD1. Germline CDR1 SGHAT, CDR2 FQDESV (reference sequence). The CDR3 is 16 amino acids. Germline trimming cut 4 bases from V and 5 bases from J; bases unmatched to any gene: 7. In nucleotides, the CDR3 is TGTGCCAGCAGCTATCCGGGACAGGGGGCGCGAGATACGCAGTATTTT. Translated: CASSYPGQGARDTQYF.

The table lists this clonotype with many counts. The V gene is TRBV5-1, the J gene TRBJ2-1, with 11 bases lining up with TRBD2. The germline CDR1 and CDR2 sequences are SGHRS and YFSETQ. This CDR3 has 19 residues. Unmatched junction bases numbered 15, after V lost 7 bases and J lost 0 bases. The CDR3 nucleotides are TGCGCCAGCTTCTCCGGTACTAGCGGGAGTAGGAGCTCCTACAATGAGCAGTTCTTC. This codes for CASFSGTSGSRSSYNEQFF.